Listed here are 29 T cell receptor beta chains from one sample, sequenced in a study of blood T cell repertoires in COVID-19. The repertoire was sequenced with immunoSEQ multiplex PCR; TCRdb's copy has only in-frame clones and lacks some. The sample lists tens of thousands of clones; approximately 80% were seen once. The specimen was peripheral blood. These receptors all stem from a man between 25 and 39 years old with COVID-19, enrolled during active disease.

The CDR3 bases are TGCACCAGCAGCCACCCCGGGGATGGCGGCGGGGAGCTGTTTTTT. Its protein product is CTSSHPGDGGGELFF. V and J are TRBV1 and TRBJ2-2; TRBD2, as called in the table, went unchecked against the DNA. TRBV1 is a documented pseudogene. The CDR3 sequence is 15 residues long.

This clone appeared a few times. The chain employs TRBV9 and TRBJ2-2; D is possibly TRBD2 (6 bases). The CDR3 runs 15 residues. CDR1 and CDR2 (germline): SGDLS, YYNGEE. Trimming took off 4 bases at V and 9 bases at J, with 19 bases between the two ends. In nucleotides, the CDR3 is TGTGCCAGCAGCTTGGAGGGGACGGTAGGGAGGGAGCTGTTTTTT. It specifies CASSLEGTVGRELFF. The entire variable domain, with the rest obtained from reference TRBV9 and TRBJ2-2, is as follows: DSGVTQTPKHLITATGQRVTLRCSPRSGDLSVYWYQQSLDQGLQFLIQYYNGEERAKGNILERFSAQQFPDLHSELNLSSLELGDSALYFCASSLEGTVGRELFFGEGSRLTVL.

The chain is built from TRBV6-4 and TRBJ2-3, with 7 nucleotides matching TRBD2. V lost 7 bases and J lost 3; bases outside the gene matches: 7. Germline V gene lookup returns CDR1 MRHNA and CDR2 SNTAGT. The CDR3 totals 14 residues. CDR3 coding DNA: TGTGCCAGCAAAACCAAAGCGGGAACAGATACGCAGTATTTT. Translating it yields CASKTKAGTDTQYF.

This CDR3 is CASSPGTDSGNTIYF. In nucleotides, the CDR3 is TGTGCCAGCAGCCCCGGGACAGACTCTGGAAACACCATATATTTT. This chain joins TRBV5-4 and TRBJ1-3; 7 positions agree with TRBD1. The V segment lost 4 bases and the J segment 0 bases; nucleotides outside the gene matches: 4. The length of the CDR3 is 15 residues. Germline lookup yields CDR1 SGHNT and CDR2 YYREEE (reference sequence).

This chain uses TRBV5-1 with TRBJ2-3; 9 bases are shared with TRBD1. CDR3 length: 15 residues. Trimming cost V 5 bases and J 7 bases; bases outside gene matches: 11. CDR1 is SGHRS and CDR2 is YFSETQ in the germline V gene. CDR3 bases: TGCGCCAGCAGTAGGGGACAGGGAAGGAGGAATACGCAGTATTTT. Its protein is CASSRGQGRRNTQYF.

The J gene is TRBJ2-1, the V gene TRBV6-4, with 9 bases identical to TRBD1. With V trimmed by 5 bases and J by 5 bases, 10 bases remained unmatched. Per germline, CDR1 MRHNA and CDR2 SNTAGT. The CDR3 length is 16 residues. CDR3 protein: CASSKSVGQGNNEQFF. The DNA for the CDR3 is TGTGCCAGCAGTAAAAGTGTGGGACAGGGAAACAATGAGCAGTTCTTC.

The CDR3 sequence is CAWSVNRGDEQYF. DNA for the CDR3: TGTGCCTGGAGTGTTAACAGGGGGGACGAGCAGTACTTC. The chain is built from TRBV30 and TRBJ2-7, with 8 bases matching TRBD1. CDR3 length: 13 amino acids. The V gene's germline CDR1 is GTSNPN and CDR2 SVGIG (reference sequence). Losses at the gene ends were 0 bases for V and 5 bases for J; bases not matched to a gene: 3.

The chain employs TRBV11-2 and TRBJ2-3, with a tentative D call TRBD2 (7 bases). Per germline, CDR1 SGHAT and CDR2 FQNNGV. Deletions cut 5 bases from V and 2 bases from J, with 20 bases between. This CDR3 has 17 amino acids. Here the CDR3 DNA reads TGTGCCAGCAGCCCTAACCTACAGGGACTACTCACAGATACGCAGTATTTT. Its protein is CASSPNLQGLLTDTQYF.

With respect to this clone: The junction departs from the called germline gene at one end, perhaps through a read error. The V and J genes are TRBV18 and TRBJ2-5; possibly TRBD1 for D (5 bases). Germline V lookup: CDR1 KGHSH, CDR2 LQKENI. The CDR3 contains 14 residues. The CDR3 DNA follows: TGTGCCAGCTCACAAGGGGCAGGCCAAGAGATCCAGTACTTC. Translated: CASSQGAGQEIQYF.

The chain uses TRBV11-2 and TRBJ2-7, with D possibly TRBD1 on 5 matching bases. From germline, CDR1 is SGHAT and CDR2 FQNNGV. This CDR3 region has 12 residues. V was shortened by 5 bases and J by 12 bases, with 17 bases between the two germline ends. The CDR3 protein is CASSRIRTRRYF. In DNA, the CDR3 is TGTGCCAGCAGCCGAATACGGACAAGGAGGTACTTC.

The chain has TRBV6-6 and TRBJ2-1; no reliable D call. This CDR3 spans 15 amino acids. Per germline, CDR1 MNHNY and CDR2 SVGAGI (reference sequence). Trimming removed 6 bases at V and 2 bases at J, with 14 bases between. The CDR3 sequence: CASSHAILTYNEQFF. CDR3 nucleotide sequence: TGTGCCAGCAGCCACGCCATACTTACCTACAATGAGCAGTTCTTC.

The V gene is TRBV18, the J gene TRBJ1-1, with D possibly matching TRBD1 (6 bases). The V gene lost 3 bases and the J gene lost 6 bases, with 17 bases spanning the gap. The CDR3 spans 15 residues. Germline loops: CDR1 KGHSH, CDR2 LQKENI. The CDR3: CASSPVVEQGSEAFF. Written as DNA, the CDR3 is TGTGCCAGCTCACCCGTCGTCGAGCAGGGGTCTGAAGCTTTCTTT.

The gene calls are TRBV7-9 and TRBJ1-4; 10 positions agree with TRBD1. CDR3 size: 18 residues. V shed 5 bases and J 0 bases; nucleotides not matched to a gene: 9. Germline-derived CDR1 and CDR2 are SEHNR and FQNEAQ (reference sequence). The CDR3: CASSAGTGASATNEKLFF. CDR3 nucleotides: TGTGCCAGCAGCGCCGGGACAGGGGCAAGTGCAACTAATGAAAAACTGTTTTTT.

The chain carries TRBV7-9 and TRBJ2-6; D is undetermined. The V gene's germline CDR1 is SEHNR and CDR2 FQNEAQ (reference sequence). The CDR3 runs to 15 residues. V was shortened by 2 bases and J by 0 bases, with 5 bases between the two germline ends. The CDR3 sequence: CASSLSLSGANVLTF. The CDR3 DNA follows: TGTGCCAGCAGCTTATCCCTCTCTGGGGCCAACGTCCTGACTTTC.

This clone was found once. The chain couples TRBV11-2 to TRBJ2-7, with 9 bases identical to TRBD2. The ends lost 5 bases at V and 1 base at J; junction bases unmatched: 3. The germline gives CDR1 SGHAT, CDR2 FQNNGV. The CDR3 runs 14 residues. The CDR3 here is CASSRGLASYEQYF. The CDR3 region has the DNA TGTGCCAGCAGCCGAGGACTAGCGTCCTACGAGCAGTACTTC.

V gene TRBV4-1 combines with J gene TRBJ1-5, with TRBD1 as a possible D gene (6 bases). The CDR3 contains 17 residues. Trimming took off 4 bases at V and 2 bases at J, with 18 bases between the two ends. CDR1 MGHRA and CDR2 YSYEKL come from the germline V gene. Here the CDR3 reads CASSRLNRAGGNQPQHF. CDR3 nucleotide sequence: TGCGCCAGCAGCCGGCTAAACAGGGCGGGTGGCAATCAGCCCCAGCATTTT.

The table lists this clone with a few counts. The V gene is TRBV30, the J gene TRBJ1-1; D is uncertain. Trimming removed 0 bases at V and 0 bases at J, with 5 bases between. There are 13 residues in the CDR3. Germline-derived CDR1 and CDR2 are GTSNPN and SVGIG (reference sequence). CDR3 loop: CAWSVEMNTEAFF. Written as DNA, the CDR3 is TGTGCCTGGAGTGTAGAGATGAACACTGAAGCTTTCTTT.

The rearrangement joins TRBV6-1 to TRBJ2-3; D perhaps matches TRBD2 (5 bases). Germline values: CDR1 MNHNS, CDR2 SASEGT. The CDR3 has 16 amino acids. Deletions cut 4 bases from V and 4 bases from J, with 18 bases between. The CDR3 loop reads CASSAQPEGGADTQYF. Here the CDR3 DNA reads TGTGCCAGCAGTGCTCAACCTGAGGGCGGCGCAGATACGCAGTATTTT.

The genes are TRBV10-2 and TRBJ2-7, with 9 bases lining up with TRBD1. Per the germline V gene, CDR1 is WSHSY and CDR2 is SAAADI. With V trimmed by 7 bases and J by 4 bases, 8 bases remained unmatched. The CDR3 totals 14 residues. CDR3 residues: CASNRQGEGYEQYF. The CDR3, as DNA: TGCGCCAGCAATCGACAGGGGGAAGGATACGAGCAGTACTTC.

A few counts support this clone. CDR3 DNA: TGTGCCAGTAGTACTATCACGAGGAATCAGCCCCAGCATTTT. Encoded protein: CASSTITRNQPQHF. V and J are TRBV19 and TRBJ1-5; D ambiguous. The CDR3 has 14 amino acids. Germline CDR1 is LNHDA and CDR2 is SQIVND (reference sequence). Trimming shortened V by 4 bases and J by 4 bases, and 11 bases separated the two germline ends.

The chain carries TRBV7-9 and TRBJ2-2; 7 bases match TRBD1. The CDR3 is 15 amino acids. V shed 1 base, J shed 7 bases, and the junction held 6 bases outside the gene matches. The V gene's germline CDR1 is SEHNR and CDR2 FQNEAQ (reference sequence). CDR3 in amino acids: CASSLGQGTSGELFF. CDR3 in DNA: TGTGCCAGCAGCTTAGGACAGGGTACAAGCGGGGAGCTGTTTTTT.

V gene TRBV6-2 or TRBV6-3 combines with J gene TRBJ2-7; TRBD1 aligns across 8 bases. J gave up 2 bases and V 2 bases, and 5 bases lay outside the gene matches. The CDR3 runs to 15 residues. CDR1 MNHEY and CDR2 SVGEGT come from the germline V gene. The CDR3 nucleotides read TGTGCCAGCAGTTACGGGACAGGTATGACCTACGAGCAGTACTTC. Amino acids: CASSYGTGMTYEQYF.

This clone has only a few counts. The chain is built from TRBV4-1 and TRBJ1-5; tentatively, D is TRBD1 (6 bases). The V end was cut by 2 bases, the J end by 7 bases, with 24 bases between. CDR3 length: 18 residues. CDR1 MGHRA and CDR2 YSYEKL come from the germline V gene. The CDR3 loop reads CASSQRLMGSGEGQPQHF. In DNA, the CDR3 is TGCGCCAGCAGCCAACGATTGATGGGGTCAGGGGAGGGGCAGCCCCAGCATTTT.

The V call is TRBV6-4, the J call TRBJ1-2; D call uncertain. The V gene lost 0 bases and the J gene lost 7 bases, with 9 bases spanning the gap. Germline CDR1 MRHNA, CDR2 SNTAGT. The CDR3 has 13 residues. CDR3 sequence: CASSDSWYCGYTF. The CDR3 DNA reads TGTGCCAGCAGTGACTCATGGTACTGTGGCTACACCTTC.

The chain carries TRBV30 and TRBJ1-1; D remains ambiguous. Germline V gene data show CDR1 as GTSNPN and CDR2 as SVGIG (reference sequence). This CDR3 is built from 13 residues. This CDR3 reads CAYGAHWNTEAFF. In DNA form, the CDR3 reads TGTGCTTATGGAGCTCACTGGAACACTGAAGCTTTCTTT.

This chain links TRBV4-1 with TRBJ1-6; TRBD1 matches 8 bases. The V gene end was trimmed by 1 base and the J gene end by 4 bases; junction bases not matched to a gene: 6. Germline V CDR1 and CDR2: MGHRA, YSYEKL. CDR3 length equals 17 residues. The CDR3 nucleotides read TGCGCCAGCAGCCAAGTCCTTGGGACAGGATATAATTCACCCCTCCACTTT. As protein: CASSQVLGTGYNSPLHF.

The rearrangement links TRBV4-2 to TRBJ2-1; 7 bases fit TRBD2. CDR1 and CDR2 (germline): LGHNA, YNFKEQ. The CDR3 length is 18 residues. Trimming cost V 4 bases and J 0 bases; bases outside gene matches: 12. The CDR3 region is CASSPESIAGLSYNEQFF. The CDR3, as DNA: TGTGCCAGCAGCCCAGAATCGATAGCGGGCCTCTCCTACAATGAGCAGTTCTTC.

The rearrangement joins TRBV5-1 to TRBJ2-3; weak D call: TRBD1 (6 bases). Per germline, CDR1 SGHRS and CDR2 YFSETQ. CDR3 length: 14 residues. Trimming stripped 0 bases from V and 3 bases from J, with 8 bases between. The CDR3 reads CASSLEQGTDTQYF. CDR3 DNA: TGCGCCAGCAGCTTGGAGCAGGGGACAGATACGCAGTATTTT.

This clone was picked up a small number of times. This chain joins TRBV20-1 and TRBJ2-7; D is undetermined. V lost 3 bases and J 5 bases, leaving 8 bases between the germline ends. The CDR3 sequence is 11 residues long. Germline V gives CDR1 DFQATT, CDR2 SNEGSKA (reference sequence). The CDR3 region has the DNA TGCAGTGCTAGCCGGGTAAACGAGCAGTACTTC. Its protein is CSASRVNEQYF.